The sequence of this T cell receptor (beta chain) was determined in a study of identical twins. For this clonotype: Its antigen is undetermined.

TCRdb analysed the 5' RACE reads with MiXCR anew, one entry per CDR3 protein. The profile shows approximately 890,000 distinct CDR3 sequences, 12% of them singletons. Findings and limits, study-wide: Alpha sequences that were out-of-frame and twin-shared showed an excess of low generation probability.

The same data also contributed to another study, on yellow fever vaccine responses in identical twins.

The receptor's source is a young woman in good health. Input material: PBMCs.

In DNA, the CDR3 is TGTGCCAGCAGTTACGGTTGGGACAGGGTCTGGGAGACCCAGTACTTC. Translating gives CASSYGWDRVWETQYF. The rearrangement uses TRBV6-2 or TRBV6-3 and TRBJ2-5; 9 bases are shared with TRBD1. The V gene end was trimmed by 2 bases and the J gene end by 5 bases; junction bases not matched to a gene: 9. This CDR3 comprises 16 residues. From germline, CDR1 is MNHEY and CDR2 SVGEGT.